This entry concerns a single TCR beta chain. The source of the sample is a study of blood T cell repertoires in COVID-19. Turning to the study itself: Spain, Italy and the United States supplied samples that represented acute and convalescent COVID-19. In each case, the material was cDNA or gDNA derived from T cells, B-cell-depleted T cells, or PBMCs.

In the study's own analysis: Amplification of reference gene primers was used by the study to estimate nucleated cell counts. TCRdb's table, derived via immunoSEQ multiplex PCR, lists solely in-frame clones and lacks some. V and J calls and clone size are those listed in that table; D and trimming were worked out from the DNA. The sample carries approximately 100,000 clones, over 70% recorded once. CDR3 length: 15 amino acids. Per germline, CDR1 MNHEY and CDR2 SMNVEV (reference sequence). With 3 bases removed from V and 0 bases from J, the gap between germline ends came to 11 bases. This sequence was found in a man aged 65 to 85 with acute or convalescent COVID-19. The chain has TRBV27 and TRBJ2-5; no reliable D call. The sequenced material came from peripheral blood. The CDR3 DNA follows: TGTGCCAGCAGTTTTTCCATAGAGGACCAAGAGACCCAGTACTTC. Protein: CASSFSIEDQETQYF.